This T cell receptor beta chain is from a study of identifying expanded T cells in peripheral blood. Study findings and constraints: Technical replicates showed 0.9 to 1.5 changed clones; roughly two weeks around 15; four weeks 19.

Using immunoSEQ multiplex PCR, the repertoire was profiled, and TCRdb retains in-frame clones only, with some absent. The repertoire includes tens of thousands of clones, about nine tenths of them detected once, and around 4.1% sits in the top ten. During the collection period, no donor immune events like infections were recorded. For this clone: What it binds is not known.

The CDR3 is made up of 14 amino acids. V gave up 1 base and J gave up 9 bases, with 13 bases separating them. Germline lookup yields CDR1 SEHNR and CDR2 FQNEAQ (reference sequence). Sequenced input: blood. The chain has TRBV7-9 and TRBJ2-1; D might be TRBD2 (7 bases). This sequence originates from a person aged 18 to 75 in good health. For the CDR3, the DNA is TGTGCCAGCAGCTTAGAGGGGGGGCAGTTTGAGCAGTTCTTC. Protein product: CASSLEGGQFEQFF.